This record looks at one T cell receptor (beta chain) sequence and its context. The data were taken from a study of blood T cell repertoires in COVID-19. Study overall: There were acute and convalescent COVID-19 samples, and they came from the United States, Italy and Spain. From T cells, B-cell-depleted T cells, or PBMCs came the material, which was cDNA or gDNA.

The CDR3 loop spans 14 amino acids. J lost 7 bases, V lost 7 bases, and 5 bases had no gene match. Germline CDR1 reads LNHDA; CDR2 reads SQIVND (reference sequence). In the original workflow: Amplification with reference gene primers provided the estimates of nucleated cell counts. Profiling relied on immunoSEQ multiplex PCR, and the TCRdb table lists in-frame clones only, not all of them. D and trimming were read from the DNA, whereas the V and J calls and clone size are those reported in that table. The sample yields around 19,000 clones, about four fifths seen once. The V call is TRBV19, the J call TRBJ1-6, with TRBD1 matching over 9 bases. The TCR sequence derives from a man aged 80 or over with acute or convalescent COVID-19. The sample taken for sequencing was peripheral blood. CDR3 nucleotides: TGTGCCAGTACCGTACAGGGGGCAAATTCACCCCTCCACTTT. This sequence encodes CASTVQGANSPLHF.